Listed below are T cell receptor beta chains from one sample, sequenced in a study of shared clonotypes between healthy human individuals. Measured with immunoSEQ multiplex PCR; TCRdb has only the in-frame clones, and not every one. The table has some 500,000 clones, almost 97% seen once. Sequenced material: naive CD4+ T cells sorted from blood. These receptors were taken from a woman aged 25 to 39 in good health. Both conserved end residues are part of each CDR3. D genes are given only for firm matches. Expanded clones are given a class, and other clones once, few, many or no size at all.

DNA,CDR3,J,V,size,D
TGCAGTGCTAGTACAGGGGATGGCTACACCTTC,CSASTGDGYTF,TRBJ1-2,TRBV20-1,-,TRBD1
TGCGCCAGCAGCTTGCAGACTAGCGGGAAATCCGGGGAGCTGTTTTTT,CASSLQTSGKSGELFF,TRBJ2-2,TRBV5-1,-,TRBD2
TGTGCCAGCAGCTGGGACTGGGCCTACGAGCAGTACTTC,CASSWDWAYEQYF,TRBJ2-7,TRBV5-5,-,-
TGTGCCAGCAGCGTGACTGGGACTGAGCAGTTCTTC,CASSVTGTEQFF,TRBJ2-1,TRBV9,-,-
TGTGCCAGCAGCCCCCAAACGGGACGGCACTACGAGCAGTACTTC,CASSPQTGRHYEQYF,TRBJ2-7,TRBV4-2,few,-
TGTGCCAGCAGCTCGTTTGGACAGGGCGCCGGGGAGCTGTTTTTT,CASSSFGQGAGELFF,TRBJ2-2,TRBV5-4,-,TRBD1
TGCGCCAGCAGCTACCGGACTAGCGGGTCTACGGGCACCGGGGAGCTGTTTTTT,CASSYRTSGSTGTGELFF,TRBJ2-2,TRBV4-1,once,TRBD2
TGTGCCAGCAGTGGGCGGGGTGCGGGATCCTACGAGCAGTACTTC,CASSGRGAGSYEQYF,TRBJ2-7,TRBV2,-,-
TGTGCCAGCACGCGGACAGGAAGTTCCTACGAGCAGTACTTC,CASTRTGSSYEQYF,TRBJ2-7,TRBV6-6,-,TRBD1
TGTGCCAGTAGTATCCGCGGGGGGACTGAAGCTTTCTTT,CASSIRGGTEAFF,TRBJ1-1,TRBV19,-,-
TGTGCCAGCAGCCGACAGGGCCAGAACACTGAAGCTTTCTTT,CASSRQGQNTEAFF,TRBJ1-1,TRBV11-3,-,TRBD1
TGTGCCAGCTCACCTTCGGACACCAATCAGCCCCAGCATTTT,CASSPSDTNQPQHF,TRBJ1-5,TRBV18,-,-
TGTGCCAGCTCACCATCGCGACAGGGGAACTATGGCTACACCTTC,CASSPSRQGNYGYTF,TRBJ1-2,TRBV18,once,TRBD1
TGTGCCAGCAGTTCAACTAGCGGAGCCCCCTACGAGCAGTACTTC,CASSSTSGAPYEQYF,TRBJ2-7,TRBV28,once,TRBD2
TGCGCCAGCAACTCAGGGGACTCTGGAAACACCATATATTTT,CASNSGDSGNTIYF,TRBJ1-3,TRBV5-1,-,-
TGTGCCAGCAGTTTGGGGAATTCTAACTATGGCTACACCTTC,CASSLGNSNYGYTF,TRBJ1-2,TRBV27,-,-
TGTGCCAGCAGCCTACAGCCAGTAGTGAACACTGAAGCTTTCTTT,CASSLQPVVNTEAFF,TRBJ1-1,TRBV5-7,-,-
TGCGCCAGCAGCCCCCGGTGGCAGGGCGATAGCGGGGAGCTGTTTTTT,CASSPRWQGDSGELFF,TRBJ2-2,TRBV5-1,-,-
TGTGCCAGTAGTGCAAAAACCTCAGGGTCGCGTGAGCAGTTCTTC,CASSAKTSGSREQFF,TRBJ2-1,TRBV19,-,-
TGTGCCAGTATCGGGGGGAATAGCAATCAGCCCCAGCATTTT,CASIGGNSNQPQHF,TRBJ1-5,TRBV19,few,-
TGTGCCAGCAGGCACGGGACAGGGGACAATGAGCAGTTCTTC,CASRHGTGDNEQFF,TRBJ2-1,TRBV5-8,-,TRBD1
TGTGCCAGCAGCTTAGACGTCGGGCAGGGCTACGAGCAGTACTTC,CASSLDVGQGYEQYF,TRBJ2-7,TRBV7-9,-,-
TGTGCCACGCGGGAAGGACATGGCTACACCTTC,CATREGHGYTF,TRBJ1-2,TRBV28,-,-
TGCGCCAGCAGGACGAACCCGGGTCTTAGAGGGGAGAATCAGCCCCAGCATTTT,CASRTNPGLRGENQPQHF,TRBJ1-5,TRBV10-1,-,-
TGTGCCAGCAGAAAAGGACAGAGCTCCAATGAGCAGTTCTTC,CASRKGQSSNEQFF,TRBJ2-1,TRBV27,once,-
TGTGCCAGCAGCCGTCGACAGGGGAACACTGAAGCTTTCTTT,CASSRRQGNTEAFF,TRBJ1-1,TRBV7-2,-,TRBD1
TGTGCCAGCTCACCAGCCCAGTCTCGGAGAGGGGAGACCCAGTACTTC,CASSPAQSRRGETQYF,TRBJ2-5,TRBV18,-,-
TGTGCCAGCTCACTCCGGGACAGGGGAGCCTACGAGCAGTACTTC,CASSLRDRGAYEQYF,TRBJ2-7,TRBV18,-,TRBD1
TGTGCCAGCAGTTTAATAAGGACAGGGGGAAATGGCTACACCTTC,CASSLIRTGGNGYTF,TRBJ1-2,TRBV28,-,TRBD1
TGTGCCAGCAGTAGAGGGGCTAGCGCCTACAATGAGCAGTTCTTC,CASSRGASAYNEQFF,TRBJ2-1,TRBV28,-,-
TGCGCCAGCAGCCTCTCGTGGGCAGGGGGAAACTACGAGCAGTACTTC,CASSLSWAGGNYEQYF,TRBJ2-7,TRBV4-1,-,TRBD1
TGTGCCTGCGATAGCGGGGGAAGCTCCTACGAGCAGTACTTC,CACDSGGSSYEQYF,TRBJ2-7,TRBV30,-,TRBD2
TGCGCCAGCAGCTACGGATTAAACACTGAAGCTTTCTTT,CASSYGLNTEAFF,TRBJ1-1,TRBV5-1,-,-
TGTGCCAGCAGCTTCGCAGGGGACACTGAAGCTTTCTTT,CASSFAGDTEAFF,TRBJ1-1,TRBV7-2,-,-
TGTGCCAGCATTAGACCAGGGGGCCCGTACTTC,CASIRPGGPYF,TRBJ2-7,TRBV6-4,-,TRBD1
TGTGCCAGCAGCTCGAGGGGGGGCGTGACGAACACCGGGGAGCTGTTTTTT,CASSSRGGVTNTGELFF,TRBJ2-2,TRBV7-2,-,-
TGCGCCAGCAGCTATTGGTCAGGGGGCGCGTCCTACGAGCAGTACTTC,CASSYWSGGASYEQYF,TRBJ2-7,TRBV5-1,-,TRBD1
TGTGCCAGCAGCTTGTTTCATTTATACATACGGAAAGAGACCCAGTACTTC,CASSLFHLYIRKETQYF,TRBJ2-5,TRBV5-6,-,-